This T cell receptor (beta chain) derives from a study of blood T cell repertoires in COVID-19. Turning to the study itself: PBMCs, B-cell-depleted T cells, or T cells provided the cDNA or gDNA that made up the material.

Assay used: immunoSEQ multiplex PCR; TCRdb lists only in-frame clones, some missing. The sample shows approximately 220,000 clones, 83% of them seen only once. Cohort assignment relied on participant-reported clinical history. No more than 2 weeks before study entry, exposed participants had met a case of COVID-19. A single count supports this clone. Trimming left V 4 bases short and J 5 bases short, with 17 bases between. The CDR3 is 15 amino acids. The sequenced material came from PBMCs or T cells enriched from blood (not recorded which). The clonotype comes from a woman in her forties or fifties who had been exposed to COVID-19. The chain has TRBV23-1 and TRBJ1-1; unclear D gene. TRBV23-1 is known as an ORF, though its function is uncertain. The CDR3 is CASSPGADVGTEAFF. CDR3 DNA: TGCGCCAGCAGTCCAGGAGCGGATGTGGGGACTGAAGCTTTCTTT.